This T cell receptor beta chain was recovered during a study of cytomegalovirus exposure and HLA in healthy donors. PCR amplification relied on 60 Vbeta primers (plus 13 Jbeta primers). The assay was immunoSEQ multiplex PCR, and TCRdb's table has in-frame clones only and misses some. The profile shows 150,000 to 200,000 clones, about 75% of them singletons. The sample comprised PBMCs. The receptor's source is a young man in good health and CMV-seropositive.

CDR3 nucleotides: TGTGCCAGTAGTATCGATGGGGCCGGGACAGCCATGGAGAATGAGCAGTTCTTC. It specifies CASSIDGAGTAMENEQFF. The rearrangement joins TRBV19 to TRBJ2-1; 7 bases are shared with TRBD1. The CDR3 contains 18 residues. V shed 3 bases and J 7 bases; nucleotides not matched to a gene: 18. CDR1 is LNHDA and CDR2 is SQIVND in the germline V gene (reference sequence).